The 14 T cell receptor beta chains reported below all come from one sample, sequenced in a study of shared clonotypes between healthy human individuals. Repertoires were generated with immunoSEQ multiplex PCR, while TCRdb's copy carries only in-frame clones and drops some. The table shows 2,500,000 or so clones, with under 95% occurring only once. The sequencing input was naive CD4+ T cells from PBMCs. Regarding subset: CD45RA+ positively selected. The receptors derive from a man between 18 and 35 years old in good health. Some clones in this sample may be carry-over from other donors' samples.

The chain links TRBV6-5 to TRBJ2-1; 8 bases map to TRBD2. There are 14 residues in the CDR3. Trimming at V came to 6 bases and at J to 9 bases, leaving 10 bases not matched to a gene. From germline, CDR1 is MNHEY and CDR2 SVGAGI. The CDR3, as DNA: TGTGCCAGCAGCCCCGGGACTAGTATTGTTGAGCAGTTCTTC. Its protein is CASSPGTSIVEQFF.

The rearrangement joins TRBV7-9 to TRBJ1-4; D is uncertain. V was cut by 3 bases and J by 5 bases, with 7 bases left in between. CDR1 is SEHNR, CDR2 FQNEAQ, per germline (reference sequence). The CDR3 loop spans 13 amino acids. In DNA, the CDR3 is TGTGCCAGCAGCTTTATGGTGAATGAAAAACTGTTTTTT. Its translation: CASSFMVNEKLFF.

The rearrangement joins TRBV6-1 to TRBJ2-3; 9 nucleotides align to TRBD2. The CDR3 has 16 residues. Germline-derived CDR1 and CDR2 are MNHNS and SASEGT. The V gene end was trimmed by 3 bases and the J gene end by 6 bases; junction bases not matched to a gene: 10. CDR3 sequence: CASSERVIAGVDTQYF. The CDR3 DNA reads TGTGCCAGCAGTGAGCGGGTAATAGCGGGAGTCGATACGCAGTATTTT.

The CDR3 coding sequence is TGTGCCAGCAGCACAACCGCCGGGGCGAGCTCCTACGAGCAGTACTTC. Translation: CASSTTAGASSYEQYF. The chain joins TRBV5-5 to TRBJ2-7, with D perhaps matching TRBD1 or TRBD2 (5 bases each). This CDR3 is built from 16 residues. Germline CDR1 SGHKS, CDR2 YYEKEE (reference sequence). Trimming removed 4 bases from V and 0 bases from J, with 17 bases in between.

This chain uses TRBV7-6 with TRBJ2-3, with 9 bases aligning to TRBD2. There are 15 residues in the CDR3. The trim removed 1 base at V and 4 bases at J, leaving 3 bases unmatched. The germline CDR1 and CDR2 sequences are SGHVS and FNYEAQ. As DNA, the CDR3 is TGTGCCAGCAGCTTAGTTAGCGGGAGAGCAGATACGCAGTATTTT. Translation: CASSLVSGRADTQYF. The full variable domain, with the rest looked up from reference TRBV7-6 and TRBJ2-3, is GAGVSQSPRYKVTKRGQDVALRCDPISGHVSLYWYRQALGQGPEFLTYFNYEAQQDKSGLPNDRFSAERPEGSISTLTIQRTEQRDSAMYRCASSLVSGRADTQYFGPGTRLTVL.

This chain joins TRBV6-1 and TRBJ1-3, with 8 bases aligning to TRBD1. This CDR3 has 18 amino acids. V trimming: 0 bases; J trimming: 4 bases; junction bases outside the gene matches: 11. CDR1 is MNHNS, CDR2 SASEGT, per germline. Here the CDR3 DNA reads TGTGCCAGCAGTGAAGCGAGGTCCCAGGGGGCTGCAGGAAACACCATATATTTT. Encoded protein: CASSEARSQGAAGNTIYF.

This clone was picked up a small number of times. This sequence joins TRBV7-3 and TRBJ1-1; D not certain. The CDR3 is 13 residues long. The V gene's germline CDR1 is SGHTA and CDR2 FQGTGA. V dropped 5 bases and J dropped 2 bases, with 9 bases sitting between them. The CDR3 loop is CASSVRANTEAFF. CDR3 nucleotides: TGTGCCAGCAGCGTGAGGGCCAACACTGAAGCTTTCTTT.

This sequence joins TRBV19 and TRBJ1-1, with 11 bases aligning to TRBD1. Per germline, CDR1 LNHDA and CDR2 SQIVND (reference sequence). The trim removed 3 bases at V and 6 bases at J, leaving 9 bases unmatched. CDR3 length: 16 amino acids. The CDR3: CASSINGQGARAEAFF. CDR3 coding DNA: TGTGCCAGTAGTATCAACGGACAGGGGGCTCGGGCTGAAGCTTTCTTT.

The chain links TRBV5-8 to TRBJ2-7, with 11 bases fitting TRBD2. The CDR3 is made up of 15 amino acids. Unmatched junction bases numbered 7, after V lost 6 bases and J lost 2 bases. Germline lookup yields CDR1 SGHTS and CDR2 YDEGEE. This CDR3 is CASNPTSGAPYEQYF. As DNA, the CDR3 is TGTGCCAGCAACCCGACTAGCGGGGCCCCCTACGAGCAGTACTTC.

The chain employs TRBV6-8 and TRBJ2-2; tentatively, D is TRBD1 (6 bases). Germline V gene lookup returns CDR1 MNHGY and CDR2 SAAAGT. With 6 bases removed from V and 5 bases from J, the gap between germline ends came to 16 bases. The CDR3 spans 15 residues. CDR3 loop: CASSRQETLTGELFF. The CDR3 nucleotides read TGTGCCAGCAGCCGACAGGAAACACTAACCGGGGAGCTGTTTTTT.

The rearrangement uses TRBV5-1 and TRBJ2-2; D is uncertain. Germline V gives CDR1 SGHRS, CDR2 YFSETQ. The CDR3 extends over 15 amino acids. V was clipped by 0 bases and J by 6 bases, with 12 bases between them. CDR3 nucleotides: TGCGCCAGCAGCTTGGTTAGGACCTCCTCCGGGGAGCTGTTTTTT. Its protein is CASSLVRTSSGELFF.

Worth noting for this clone: One end of the junction is discordant with germline, which a read error may explain. The CDR3 protein is CASSEGRRRPLGF. The CDR3 DNA sequence: TGTGCCAGCAGTGAAGGAAGGAGGCGACCTCTAGGATTC. The chain carries TRBV6-1 and TRBJ2-7; D is perhaps TRBD2 (5 bases). This CDR3 spans 13 amino acids. The germline V gene has CDR1 MNHNS and CDR2 SASEGT.

A word on this clone: At the DNA level, this CDR3 is encoded by other sequences in the same sample as well. The genes are TRBV11-3 and TRBJ2-3; D remains unclear. Trimming cost V 1 base and J 3 bases, with 8 bases left between them. Germline V lookup: CDR1 SGHNT, CDR2 YENEEA. The CDR3 totals 14 residues. CDR3: CASSLGPNTDTQYF. The CDR3 DNA follows: TGTGCCAGCAGCTTAGGACCTAATACAGATACGCAGTATTTT. Full variable domain (remainder filled in from reference TRBV11-3 and TRBJ2-3): EAGVVQSPRYKIIEKKQPVAFWCNPISGHNTLYWYLQNLGQGPELLIRYENEEAVDDSQLPKDRFSAERLKGVDSTLKIQPAELGDSAVYLCASSLGPNTDTQYFGPGTRLTVL.

The chain recombines TRBV29-1 with TRBJ2-3; D gene uncertain. Germline V lookup: CDR1 SQVTM, CDR2 ANQGSEA. CDR3 length: 13 amino acids. Trimming cost V 5 bases and J 2 bases, with 11 bases left between them. CDR3 sequence: CSVSALFTDTQYF. CDR3 DNA sequence: TGCAGCGTTTCAGCCCTATTCACAGATACGCAGTATTTT.